This T cell receptor (beta chain) was retrieved from a study of T cell changes during pregnancy in multiple sclerosis (dated by TCRdb to about 2019). Context from the whole study: The study examined how the T cell repertoire changed over the course of pregnancy in women with multiple sclerosis.

In the germline V gene, CDR1 corresponds to SGHTA and CDR2 to FQGNSA. The CDR3 contains 16 residues, cysteine and phenylalanine counted. Just the 48-base CDR3 DNA is kept, in frame starting at base 1. Relative to germline, V is 5 bases shorter and J is 3 bases shorter, with 17 bases between their ends. Details on this clone: This receptor's antigen is unknown. No clone much larger than this one lies a single base away; base qualities are absent.

The protocol used for the library was the immunoSEQ multiplex PCR assay. Held by TCRdb, this immuneACCESS table contains in-frame sequences only and omits some clones. Under half of the omission traces to an unresolved V gene where checked; the cause of the rest is unknown. This sample gives around 26,000 clones in total; roughly nine tenths of them show up just once. Over 0.45% of the sample is in the top ten clones. The source was CD4+ T cells from peripheral blood mononuclear cells, collected in the first trimester of pregnancy. In this chain, TRBV7-2 is recombined with TRBJ1-5; TRBD1 is perhaps the D gene, given 5 matching bases. This clonotype was obtained from a female donor in good health, enrolled as a control in a pregnancy study. CDR3 protein: CASSPHDGGTNQPQHF. The DNA sequence reads TGTGCCAGCAGCCCCCATGACGGGGGGACCAATCAGCCCCAGCATTTT.